This TCR beta chain was sequenced for a study of cytomegalovirus exposure and HLA in healthy donors. Study context: Within the Caucasian-associated ancestry cluster were roughly 79% of the approximately 400 genotyped donors.

Primers for the PCR totalled 60 Vbeta and 13 Jbeta. Data came from immunoSEQ multiplex PCR; TCRdb stores just in-frame clones and leaves some out. The data contain about 110,000 clones, over 60% of them singletons. The study's findings and limits: Later analysis showed TCR association rates varying by HLA locus, highest for DRB1 and lowest for HLA-C. For most TCR sequences rarity was the rule, although some public TCRs occurred in many donors.

The length of the CDR3 is 13 residues. Germline values: CDR1 SQVTM, CDR2 ANQGSEA. J was trimmed by 1 base and V by 6 bases; bases with no gene match: 3. About this clone itself: Its specificity is not known.

This chain joins TRBV29-1 and TRBJ2-3; 8 bases are shared with TRBD2. The sequence was obtained from a man aged 25-45 years in good health and CMV-seropositive. The specimen sequenced was PBMCs. CDR3 DNA: TGCAGCGTGCAGACTAGCGGCACAGATACGCAGTATTTT. It specifies CSVQTSGTDTQYF.